This T cell receptor beta chain was profiled in a study of CD8+ T cells in alopecia areata (dated by TCRdb to 2017 to 2018). Study-wide context: The treated patients took part in an open-label pilot trial in which moderate-to-severe alopecia areata was treated with oral tofacitinib at 5 to 10 mg twice daily. Patients stayed on tofacitinib for 6 to 18 months and then had 6 months of follow-up off drug so that delayed response and recurrence could be assessed. Scalp tissue and sorted CD4+ and CD8+ peripheral blood T cells from patchy and totalis/universalis alopecia areata patients and from healthy controls were covered by human TCRbeta sequencing. immunoSEQ multiplex PCR using 35 Vbeta forward primers and 13 Jbeta reverse primers was used to amplify TCRbeta CDR3 regions. In both human patients and the C3H/HeJ mouse model, the study applied high-throughput TCRbeta sequencing to look at T cell clonal expansion in alopecia areata. Patients on tofacitinib were biopsied at baseline and after 4 and 24 weeks of treatment, and several of the patients also had a later scalp biopsy. Disease severity in treated patients was measured with the SALT score, which quantifies the percentage of affected scalp surface area. RNA came from the PAXgene miRNA kit for fixed scalp, the miRNeasy kit for PBMCs, and the RNeasy kit for mouse skin. Clonality in the scalp was compared among normal scalp (n=4), patchy alopecia areata scalp (n=8), and alopecia totalis/universalis scalp (n=8).

Counted from cysteine to phenylalanine, this CDR3 has 15 amino acids. The CDR3 DNA has 45 bases and is translated from base 1. CDR1 and CDR2 are read off the germline V gene as SGHAT and FQNNGV. The V end loses 4 bases and the J end loses 1 base, and a stretch of 13 bases separates them. Reading the label with the study, this specimen's treatment or condition is: oral pan-JAK inhibitor, 5-10 mg twice daily. Peripheral blood and lesional scalp punch biopsies were obtained from patients with alopecia areata. PBMCs were separated by density centrifugation and stained for CD3, CD4 and CD8, after which CD4+ and CD8+ T cells were sorted on a FACSAria. Receptor amplification or capture employed the immunoSEQ multiplex PCR assay. RNA was extracted from all samples and reverse transcribed into cDNA, which served as template for TCR sequencing. First-strand cDNA was synthesized using SuperScript III with a 2:1 mix of oligo-dT and random hexamers. Amplification bias was assessed with a synthetic immune receptor repertoire, and residual bias was removed computationally. The original pipeline was this. Raw reads were preprocessed to remove errors, and CDR3 was defined according to IMGT conventions as the region from the conserved cysteine to phenylalanine. Clonality was computed by normalizing Shannon entropy by log2 of the number of productive unique TCRs and subtracting the result from 1. CD4 or CD8 identity of scalp clones was inferred by cross-referencing scalp TCRbeta sequences with sorted blood CD4 and CD8 repertoires. TCRdb mirrors the immuneACCESS table, restricted to in-frame sequences. Some clones are absent from its copies; in checked studies, under half trace to an unresolved V gene, and the reason for the others is unknown. The V and J calls and clone size come from that table; D and trimming were worked out from the DNA. The sample data list tens of thousands of clones, and approximately 44% of these were observed just once. Together, the top ten hold roughly 20% of the sample.

As regards this clone: The antigen it binds to is not known. Base qualities are not provided; no much larger clone lies one nucleotide away.

Results the study describes overall, beyond this receptor: Lesional scalp, especially in alopecia totalis/universalis, showed higher clonality and more expanded CD8+ clones than normal scalp, suggesting antigenic drive. Many expanded lesional clones were found to persist in scalp and blood during tofacitinib treatment, and relapse after treatment cessation may be partly explained by this persistence. Resident alphabeta T cells in normal human skin are also sequenced, complicating scalp TCR repertoire analysis, unlike mouse skin dominated by gammadelta T cells. Because the treated cohort was small and included a single nonresponder, larger studies are needed to assess links between baseline CD8+ expansion and response. Tofacitinib significantly lowered scalp clonality and the number of expanded CD8+ clones among the top 100 scalp clones. Shared TCR sequences between patients were less evident than in mice, which may be partly attributable to HLA diversity in the patient population.

This specimen was CD8+ T cells sorted from blood, taken around week 37, from a patient treated with tofacitinib. The chain is assembled from TRBV11-2 and TRBJ1-1, with no D gene named confidently. This sequence originates from a human donor with alopecia areata. The sequenced DNA: TGTGCCAGCAGCTCCCTCCCCCGGTCGAACACTGAAGCTTTCTTT. Translated, this is CASSSLPRSNTEAFF.